These 14 T cell receptor beta chains originate from one sample sequenced in a study of cytomegalovirus exposure and HLA in healthy donors. Use of 60 Vbeta and 13 Jbeta primers characterized the PCR. The data were produced by immunoSEQ multiplex PCR, yet TCRdb's version contains in-frame clones alone and is incomplete. The sample has several thousand clones; over 70% are singletons. Sequencing was carried out using PBMCs. These receptor sequences come from a woman between 35 and 50 years old in good health and CMV-seropositive.

The chain employs TRBV29-1 and TRBJ1-1; TRBD1 might be the D (5 bases). Between the trimmed V and J ends, which lost 7 bases and 6 bases, there was a span of 18 bases. The CDR3 runs to 13 residues. Germline-derived CDR1 and CDR2 are SQVTM and ANQGSEA. CDR3 region: CSGLGGEEAEAFF. The CDR3 DNA sequence: TGCAGCGGTTTAGGAGGGGAGGAAGCTGAAGCTTTCTTT. The entire variable domain, with the rest obtained from reference TRBV29-1 and TRBJ1-1, is as follows: SAVISQKPSRDICQRGTSLTIQCQVDSQVTMMFWYRQQPGQSLTLIATANQGSEATYESGFVIDKFPISRPNLTFSTLTVSNMSPEDSSIYLCSGLGGEEAEAFFGQGTRLTVV.

This clone was detected only a few times. This rearrangement joins TRBV18 to TRBJ1-5, with 10 bases matching TRBD1. Per germline, CDR1 KGHSH and CDR2 LQKENI. J lost 2 bases, V lost 3 bases, and 1 base had no gene match. This CDR3 region has 15 residues. The CDR3 region has the DNA TGTGCCAGCTCACCCGGGACAGGGGGCAATCAGCCCCAGCATTTT. This translates into CASSPGTGGNQPQHF.

The chain combines TRBV30 with TRBJ1-5, with D possibly being TRBD1 (6 bases). This CDR3 region has 13 residues. Trimming removed 5 bases at V and 0 bases at J, with 8 bases between. Germline CDR1 reads GTSNPN; CDR2 reads SVGIG (reference sequence). This CDR3 is CAWGQNSNQPQHF. As DNA, the CDR3 is TGTGCCTGGGGACAGAATAGCAATCAGCCCCAGCATTTT.

In this sample, this clone turned up once. The rearrangement links TRBV6-5 to TRBJ2-7; 10 bases match TRBD1. Germline values: CDR1 MNHEY, CDR2 SVGAGI. This CDR3 spans 14 amino acids. The V gene end was trimmed by 1 base and the J gene end by 5 bases; junction bases not matched to a gene: 2. CDR3 DNA sequence: TGTGCCAGCAGTTACTACGGACAGGGGGACGAGCAGTACTTC. It encodes CASSYYGQGDEQYF.

The CDR3 is CAWSVRTGELFF. The CDR3 nucleotides are TGTGCCTGGAGTGTCAGAACCGGGGAGCTGTTTTTT. V gene TRBV30 combines with J gene TRBJ2-2, with no clear D. CDR3 size: 12 residues. CDR1 is GTSNPN and CDR2 is SVGIG in the germline V gene (reference sequence). Trimming stripped 0 bases from V and 5 bases from J, with 4 bases between.

The chain is built from TRBV28 and TRBJ1-1, with D maybe TRBD1 (6 bases). Germline V gives CDR1 MDHEN, CDR2 SYDVKM. The CDR3 sequence is 14 residues long. Trimming removed 5 bases at V and 5 bases at J, with 15 bases between. This chain's CDR3 is CASSPLQGWTEAFF. For the CDR3, the DNA is TGTGCCAGCAGTCCCCTGCAGGGGTGGACTGAAGCTTTCTTT.

The chain has TRBV6-6 and TRBJ2-7; 7 positions agree with TRBD2. This CDR3 contains 15 residues. J was trimmed by 2 bases and V by 7 bases; bases with no gene match: 11. Per the germline V gene, CDR1 is MNHNY and CDR2 is SVGAGI (reference sequence). The CDR3 loop reads CASKGPGGITYEQYF. CDR3 bases: TGTGCCAGCAAGGGTCCGGGGGGAATTACCTACGAGCAGTACTTC.

The chain combines TRBV25-1 with TRBJ2-5, with 10 nucleotides matching TRBD2. V trimming: 1 base; J trimming: 5 bases; junction bases outside the gene matches: 1. Germline V gene sequence: CDR1 MGHDK, CDR2 SYGVNS. The CDR3 is 14 residues long. The CDR3 coding sequence is TGTGCCAGCAGTGAATGGGGACTAGCGGAGACCCAGTACTTC. Its protein product is CASSEWGLAETQYF.

This clone was counted only a few times. The CDR3 DNA reads as TGTGCCAGCAGCTGGCAGGGCTACACTGAAGCTTTCTTT. The encoded protein is CASSWQGYTEAFF. The chain carries TRBV7-2 and TRBJ1-1; D might be TRBD1 (5 bases). Germline V gene lookup returns CDR1 SGHTA and CDR2 FQGNSA. The CDR3 is 13 residues long. V lost 4 bases and J lost 3, with 9 bases in between.

The chain has TRBV28 and TRBJ2-3; 11 bases match TRBD2. V was pared by 4 bases and J by 4 bases, with 10 bases of the junction left unmatched. Germline V gene lookup returns CDR1 MDHEN and CDR2 SYDVKM. This CDR3 is built from 17 residues. The CDR3 is CASSSPLTSGKADTQYF. The CDR3 DNA is TGTGCCAGCAGTTCCCCCTTGACTAGCGGGAAGGCAGATACGCAGTATTTT.

This chain joins TRBV9 and TRBJ1-4, with 8 bases aligning to TRBD1. CDR1 is SGDLS, CDR2 YYNGEE, per germline. Germline trimming cut 0 bases from V and 3 bases from J; bases unmatched to any gene: 7. The CDR3 sequence is 17 residues long. This CDR3 reads CASSVGQGAFANEKLFF. CDR3 DNA: TGTGCCAGCAGCGTAGGGCAGGGGGCTTTTGCTAATGAAAAACTGTTTTTT.

This chain connects TRBV29-1 to TRBJ2-2, with D possibly TRBD1 on 5 matching bases. V lost 7 bases, J lost 5 bases, and 14 bases lay in between. The germline V gene has CDR1 SQVTM and CDR2 ANQGSEA. The CDR3 spans 13 residues. The CDR3 spells CSGSTGGTGELFF. As DNA, the CDR3 is TGCAGCGGTTCTACAGGTGGGACCGGGGAGCTGTTTTTT.

J is TRBJ1-1 and V is TRBV7-3; a weak D match, TRBD1 (6 bases). V was shortened by 6 bases and J by 4 bases, with 15 bases between the two germline ends. This CDR3 has 14 residues. In germline, CDR1 is SGHTA, CDR2 FQGTGA. The chain's CDR3 is CASSSTQGTTEAFF. As DNA, the CDR3 is TGTGCCAGCAGTTCTACTCAGGGGACCACTGAAGCTTTCTTT. Full variable domain (rest looked up from reference TRBV7-3 and TRBJ1-1): GAGVSQTPSNKVTEKGKYVELRCDPISGHTALYWYRQSLGQGPEFLIYFQGTGAADDSGLPNDRFFAVRPEGSVSTLKIQRTERGDSAVYLCASSSTQGTTEAFFGQGTRLTVV.

This clone was counted a few times. V and J are TRBV30 and TRBJ2-7; TRBD2 matches 8 bases. The CDR3 covers 13 residues. The trim removed 1 base at V and 7 bases at J, leaving 6 bases unmatched. CDR1 is GTSNPN and CDR2 is SVGIG in the germline V gene (reference sequence). The DNA for the CDR3 is TGTGCCTGGAGTGCAAGCGGGGGTCAGGAGCAGTACTTC. Translated, it gives CAWSASGGQEQYF.